The 30 T cell receptor beta chains in this list originate from one sample, sequenced in a study of T cell responses to AZD1222 COVID-19 vaccine. Generated by immunoSEQ multiplex PCR, the TCRdb table keeps only in-frame clones and is missing some. The sample includes roughly 120,000 clones, 70% to 90% of them seen just once. This specimen was peripheral blood, taken on day 0 of AZD1222 vaccination. These receptors were obtained from an adult in good health.

The gene calls are TRBV5-5 and TRBJ1-4; D is undetermined. CDR1 and CDR2 (germline): SGHKS, YYEKEE (reference sequence). CDR3 length: 16 residues. Trimming stripped 3 bases from V and 0 bases from J, with 12 bases between. The CDR3 is CASSYTFTTTNEKLFF. The DNA of the CDR3 is TGTGCCAGCAGCTACACCTTTACTACAACTAATGAAAAACTGTTTTTT.

The rearrangement links TRBV4-2 to TRBJ2-2; maybe TRBD2 (6 bases). The V end lost 1 base, the J end lost 2 bases, and 17 bases lay between the germline ends. This CDR3 is 18 amino acids long. The germline V gene has CDR1 LGHNA and CDR2 YNFKEQ. CDR3 bases: TGTGCCAGCAGCCAAGCTGCGGCGGGGTCCCATAACACCGGGGAGCTGTTTTTT. Amino acids: CASSQAAAGSHNTGELFF.

Here the CDR3 DNA reads TGCGCCAGCAGCTTGGGTCAGGGGAGCAACGAGCAGTACTTC. As protein: CASSLGQGSNEQYF. V gene TRBV5-1 combines with J gene TRBJ2-7; tentatively, D is TRBD1 (6 bases). V lost 0 bases to trimming and J lost 5 bases, with 12 bases between them. Germline assignment: CDR1 SGHRS and CDR2 YFSETQ. The CDR3 has 14 amino acids.

V is TRBV6-1 and J is TRBJ2-2, with D maybe TRBD1 (5 bases). There are 13 residues in the CDR3. Germline CDR1 reads MNHNS; CDR2 reads SASEGT. V was clipped by 7 bases and J by 6 bases, with 12 bases between them. The CDR3 here is CASTSRAPGELFF. CDR3 nucleotide sequence: TGTGCCAGCACCTCCAGGGCACCCGGGGAGCTGTTTTTT.

A single count supports this clone. The rearrangement uses TRBV19 and TRBJ1-6; TRBD1 agrees at 7 bases. The CDR3 loop spans 15 amino acids. With V trimmed by 6 bases and J by 3 bases, 5 bases remained unmatched. Per germline, CDR1 LNHDA and CDR2 SQIVND (reference sequence). CDR3 sequence (DNA): TGTGCCAGTAGCTTTCGGGACAGCTATAATTCACCCCTCCACTTT. This codes for CASSFRDSYNSPLHF.

This chain joins TRBV6-6 and TRBJ1-5; the D is unclear. V was shortened by 10 bases and J by 1 base, with 14 bases between the two germline ends. The CDR3 is 14 amino acids. Germline-derived CDR1 and CDR2 are MNHNY and SVGAGI (reference sequence). CDR3 nucleotide sequence: TGTGCCACAGTGCGTGGCAGGAGCAATCAGCCCCAGCATTTT. As protein: CATVRGRSNQPQHF.

V and J are TRBV18 and TRBJ2-5, with a possible D match to TRBD2 (6 bases). Germline loops: CDR1 KGHSH, CDR2 LQKENI. V was shortened by 5 bases and J by 6 bases, with 13 bases between the two germline ends. The CDR3 contains 13 residues. The CDR3 DNA sequence: TGTGCCAGCTCATCCGGGGACTTCAAGACCCAGTACTTC. Translated, it gives CASSSGDFKTQYF.

In DNA, the CDR3 is TGTGCCAGCAGCCCGGGGGGGGTCGGCACCGGGGAGCTGTTTTTT. Encoded protein: CASSPGGVGTGELFF. This rearrangement joins TRBV7-8 to TRBJ2-2, with 8 bases aligning to TRBD2. V dropped 5 bases and J dropped 4; count of bases not matched to a gene: 6. CDR3 size: 15 residues. CDR1 is SGHVS, CDR2 FQNEAQ, per germline.

This chain uses TRBV9 with TRBJ2-2; D is possibly TRBD2 (6 bases). V lost 5 bases, J lost 1 base, and 15 bases lay in between. This CDR3 has 16 residues. Looked up from germline, CDR1 is SGDLS and CDR2 is YYNGEE. Here the CDR3 reads CASSPRGGQNTGELFF. In nucleotides, the CDR3 is TGTGCCAGCAGTCCCCGAGGAGGGCAGAACACCGGGGAGCTGTTTTTT.

The V and J genes are TRBV5-5 and TRBJ2-5, with D perhaps given as TRBD1 or TRBD2 (5 bases each). CDR1 and CDR2 from the germline V gene are SGHKS and YYEKEE (reference sequence). This CDR3 spans 14 amino acids. V shed 10 bases and J shed 2 bases, with 18 bases lying between them. As DNA, the CDR3 is TGTGCCGCCGGACGATCGGGGCCGCAAGAGACCCAGTACTTC. Translated: CAAGRSGPQETQYF.

The gene calls are TRBV9 and TRBJ1-2, with D hard to call. The CDR3 spans 11 residues. V was pared by 3 bases and J by 6 bases, with 6 bases between. The germline gives CDR1 SGDLS, CDR2 YYNGEE. CDR3 DNA sequence: TGTGCCAGCAGCGGCCCTCATGGCTACACCTTC. It yields the protein CASSGPHGYTF.

The chain uses TRBV2 and TRBJ2-7; tentatively, D is TRBD2 (6 bases). Germline V CDR1 and CDR2: SNHLY, FYNNEI. This CDR3 is 15 amino acids long. V was clipped by 7 bases and J by 0 bases, with 16 bases between them. The CDR3 is CASTLGTPNSYEQYF. CDR3 in DNA: TGTGCCAGCACCCTCGGGACTCCAAACTCCTACGAGCAGTACTTC.

In its sample, this clone was seen a few times. The genes are TRBV5-5 and TRBJ2-1, with 12 bases that match TRBD2. From germline, CDR1 is SGHKS and CDR2 YYEKEE (reference sequence). V trimming: 5 bases; J trimming: 0 bases; junction bases outside the gene matches: 12. The CDR3 extends over 19 amino acids. CDR3 protein: CASRQGLAGPPSSYNEQFF. The CDR3 DNA sequence: TGTGCCAGCAGACAAGGACTAGCGGGGCCCCCGAGCTCCTACAATGAGCAGTTCTTC.

The V and J genes are TRBV19 and TRBJ1-2; tentative D call: TRBD1 (5 bases). The CDR3 contains 13 residues. Looked up from germline, CDR1 is LNHDA and CDR2 is SQIVND (reference sequence). Trimming stripped 6 bases from V and 6 bases from J, with 14 bases between. The CDR3 region has the DNA TGTGCCAGTAGCAAAGACAGCGCGAATGGCTACACCTTC. Protein sequence: CASSKDSANGYTF.

The gene calls are TRBV2 and TRBJ2-7; D may be TRBD2 (7 bases). V lost 9 bases to trimming and J lost 2 bases, with 20 bases between them. The CDR3 totals 15 residues. Germline loops: CDR1 SNHLY, CDR2 FYNNEI. This chain's CDR3 is CASSLTGRGTYEQYF. In DNA, the CDR3 is TGTGCCAGTTCTCTCACAGGGAGGGGGACCTACGAGCAGTACTTC. Full variable domain (remainder filled in from reference TRBV2 and TRBJ2-7): EPEVTQTPSHQVTQMGQEVILRCVPISNHLYFYWYRQILGQKVEFLVSFYNNEISEKSEIFDDQFSVERPDGSNFTLKIRSTKLEDSAMYFCASSLTGRGTYEQYFGPGTRLTVT.

This clone showed up just a few times. The gene calls are TRBV5-8 and TRBJ1-2; D is unresolved. Germline CDR1 SGHTS, CDR2 YDEGEE. V was clipped by 4 bases and J by 2 bases, with 15 bases between them. The CDR3 is made up of 15 amino acids. CDR3 amino acids: CASSLVSELNYGYTF. CDR3 nucleotide sequence: TGTGCCAGCAGCCTAGTATCGGAGCTGAACTATGGCTACACCTTC.

This clone was seen just once. The identical CDR3 is also encoded by other nucleotide sequences in the sample. The chain recombines TRBV28 with TRBJ1-1; D gene uncertain. V was shortened by 6 bases and J by 2 bases, with 4 bases between the two germline ends. Per germline, CDR1 MDHEN and CDR2 SYDVKM. The length of the CDR3 is 11 residues. The CDR3 here is CASRLNTEAFF. Here the CDR3 DNA reads TGTGCCAGCAGGCTTAACACTGAAGCTTTCTTT.

The chain carries TRBV24-1 and TRBJ2-3; D not certain. Germline V gene sequence: CDR1 KGHDR, CDR2 SFDVKD. Trimming cost V 1 base and J 3 bases, with 7 bases left between them. CDR3 length: 14 amino acids. The CDR3 nucleotides are TGTGCCACCAGTGATTTCCAACGAACAGATACGCAGTATTTT. This gives the protein CATSDFQRTDTQYF.

The genes are TRBV6-5 and TRBJ1-2; maybe TRBD1 (6 bases). The germline gives CDR1 MNHEY, CDR2 SVGAGI. The CDR3 has 15 residues. V gave up 0 bases and J gave up 4 bases, with 12 bases separating them. The CDR3 DNA sequence: TGTGCCAGCAGTTACTCTTCAGGGGTCCTCTATGGCTACACCTTC. This translates into CASSYSSGVLYGYTF.

The gene calls are TRBV5-1 and TRBJ2-7; possible D gene TRBD1, 6 bases. Trimming took 4 bases from V and 3 from J, leaving 14 bases between them. Germline V gene lookup returns CDR1 SGHRS and CDR2 YFSETQ. The CDR3 spans 14 residues. Here the CDR3 reads CASSPGTGFYEQYF. The CDR3 DNA sequence: TGCGCCAGCAGCCCGGGTACAGGGTTCTACGAGCAGTACTTC.

The V call is TRBV18, the J call TRBJ2-1; no clear D gene. The V end was cut by 6 bases, the J end by 5 bases, with 8 bases between. Germline V lookup: CDR1 KGHSH, CDR2 LQKENI. The CDR3 contains 12 residues. CDR3 DNA: TGTGCCAGCTCTGGTCGGCACAATGAGCAGTTCTTC. It codes for CASSGRHNEQFF.

J is TRBJ2-7 and V is TRBV7-2, with D unclear. Per germline, CDR1 SGHTA and CDR2 FQGNSA. The CDR3 has 14 residues. With 5 bases removed from V and 1 base from J, the gap between germline ends came to 12 bases. CDR3 sequence: CASSPRVRSYEQYF. The CDR3 DNA follows: TGTGCCAGCAGCCCTAGAGTCCGATCCTACGAGCAGTACTTC.

V and J are TRBV5-6 and TRBJ2-2, with 7 bases lining up with TRBD2. Germline V gene sequence: CDR1 SGHDT, CDR2 YYEEEE. V shed 1 base and J 1 base; nucleotides not matched to a gene: 7. This CDR3 is 17 amino acids long. The CDR3 DNA is TGTGCCAGCAGCTTGACCCACGGGGGGAAGAACACCGGGGAGCTGTTTTTT. It codes for CASSLTHGGKNTGELFF.

This clone was picked up a small number of times. The chain has TRBV7-2 and TRBJ1-2; 7 positions agree with TRBD1. Per germline, CDR1 SGHTA and CDR2 FQGNSA. J lost 7 bases, V lost 3 bases, and 8 bases had no gene match. The CDR3 is 14 residues long. CDR3 in DNA: TGTGCCAGCAGCTTGGGAGCAGGGGGAAGTGGCTACACCTTC. Residues: CASSLGAGGSGYTF.

The chain uses TRBV4-1 and TRBJ2-1, with 10 bases that match TRBD2. V trimming: 4 bases; J trimming: 0 bases; junction bases outside the gene matches: 6. The CDR3 has 17 amino acids. CDR1 MGHRA and CDR2 YSYEKL come from the germline V gene. CDR3 in DNA: TGCGCCAGCAGCCGGACTAGCGGACTTAGCTCCTACAATGAGCAGTTCTTC. Translated: CASSRTSGLSSYNEQFF.

The chain uses TRBV12-3 or TRBV12-4 and TRBJ2-7, with D possibly being TRBD1 (6 bases). This CDR3 is built from 13 residues. Trimming left V 4 bases short and J 3 bases short, with 10 bases between. In nucleotides, the CDR3 is TGTGCCAGCAGTTGGCAGGGGCTCTACGAGCAGTACTTC. It encodes CASSWQGLYEQYF.

This chain connects TRBV6-5 to TRBJ2-5; the match to TRBD1 covers 7 bases. Germline assignment: CDR1 MNHEY and CDR2 SVGAGI. With 10 bases clipped from V and 7 bases from J, the junction kept 12 bases outside the gene matches. The CDR3 is 13 residues long. The CDR3 reads CATQRDSIGTQYF. The DNA for the CDR3 is TGTGCCACCCAGAGGGACAGCATAGGGACCCAGTACTTC.

V and J are TRBV30 and TRBJ1-1; possibly TRBD1 for D (5 bases). Germline V gene data show CDR1 as GTSNPN and CDR2 as SVGIG (reference sequence). The CDR3 spans 15 residues. Trimming pared 3 bases from V and 4 bases from J, leaving 18 bases between. CDR3 residues: CAWRAPGRILTEAFF. In nucleotides, the CDR3 is TGTGCCTGGAGAGCGCCGGGACGGATTCTCACTGAAGCTTTCTTT.

The chain carries TRBV12-5 and TRBJ1-1; possible D gene TRBD1, 6 bases. Trimming removed 5 bases from V and 6 bases from J, with 19 bases in between. CDR1 LGHNT and CDR2 FRNRAP come from the germline V gene. CDR3 size: 15 residues. The CDR3 sequence: CASGPDTRGAAEAFF. CDR3 DNA sequence: TGTGCTAGTGGTCCCGATACCAGGGGAGCGGCTGAAGCTTTCTTT. Full variable domain (missing parts from reference TRBV12-5 and TRBJ1-1): DARVTQTPRHKVTEMGQEVTMRCQPILGHNTVFWYRQTMMQGLELLAYFRNRAPLDDSGMPKDRFSAEMPDATLATLKIQPSEPRDSAVYFCASGPDTRGAAEAFFGQGTRLTVV.

The count of this clone is one. The chain uses TRBV19 and TRBJ2-7; D possibly uses TRBD1 or TRBD2 (6 bases each). The CDR3 has 15 residues. CDR1 and CDR2 (germline): LNHDA, SQIVND (reference sequence). The germline V and J ends were trimmed by 7 bases and 5 bases, with 21 bases remaining between them. The CDR3 DNA follows: TGTGCCAGTAAGCAACAAGGGCACAGGGAGGACGAGCAGTACTTC. It specifies CASKQQGHREDEQYF.